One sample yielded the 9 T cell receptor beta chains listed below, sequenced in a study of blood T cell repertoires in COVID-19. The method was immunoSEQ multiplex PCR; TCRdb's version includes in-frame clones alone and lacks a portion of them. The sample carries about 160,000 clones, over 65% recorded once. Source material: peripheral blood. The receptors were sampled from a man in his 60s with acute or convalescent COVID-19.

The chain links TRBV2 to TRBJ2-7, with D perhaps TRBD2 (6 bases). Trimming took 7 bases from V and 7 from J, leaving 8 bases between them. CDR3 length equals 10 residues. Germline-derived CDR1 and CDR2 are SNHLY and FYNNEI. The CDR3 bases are TGTGCCAGCACGGGAGTAGAGCAGTACTTC. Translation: CASTGVEQYF.

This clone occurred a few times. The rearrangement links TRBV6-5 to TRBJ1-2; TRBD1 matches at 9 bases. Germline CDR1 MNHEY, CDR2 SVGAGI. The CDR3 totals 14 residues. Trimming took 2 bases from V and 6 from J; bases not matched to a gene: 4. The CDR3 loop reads CASSYRTGADGYTF. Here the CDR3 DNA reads TGTGCCAGCAGTTACAGGACAGGGGCCGATGGCTACACCTTC.

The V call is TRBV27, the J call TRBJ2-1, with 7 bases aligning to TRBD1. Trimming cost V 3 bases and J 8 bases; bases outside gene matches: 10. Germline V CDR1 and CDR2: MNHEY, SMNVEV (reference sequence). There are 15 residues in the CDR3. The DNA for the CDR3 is TGTGCCAGCAGTTTTCTCAAGGGGGCTGGGGATGAGCAGTTCTTC. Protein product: CASSFLKGAGDEQFF.

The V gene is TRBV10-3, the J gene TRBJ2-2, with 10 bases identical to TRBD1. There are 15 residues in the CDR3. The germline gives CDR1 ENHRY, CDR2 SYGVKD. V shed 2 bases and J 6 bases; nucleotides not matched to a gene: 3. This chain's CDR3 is CAISEGQGGSGELFF. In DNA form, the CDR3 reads TGTGCCATCAGTGAGGGACAGGGGGGGTCCGGGGAGCTGTTTTTT.

The CDR3 is CASSLLHGTPLGAQYF. DNA for the CDR3: TGCGCCAGCAGCCTTTTACACGGGACTCCCCTAGGGGCCCAGTACTTC. V usage is TRBV4-3 and J usage is TRBJ2-5; D is possibly TRBD2 (6 bases). Germline lookup yields CDR1 LGHNA and CDR2 YSLEER. This CDR3 is built from 16 residues. V shed 4 bases and J shed 9 bases, with 24 bases lying between them.

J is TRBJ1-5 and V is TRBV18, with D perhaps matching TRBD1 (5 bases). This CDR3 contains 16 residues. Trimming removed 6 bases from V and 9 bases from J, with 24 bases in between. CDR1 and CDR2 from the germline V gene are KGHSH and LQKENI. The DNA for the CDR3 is TGTGCCAGCTCCCCCCAGGGCACAGTCTCCGGGGGGCCCCAGCATTTT. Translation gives CASSPQGTVSGGPQHF.

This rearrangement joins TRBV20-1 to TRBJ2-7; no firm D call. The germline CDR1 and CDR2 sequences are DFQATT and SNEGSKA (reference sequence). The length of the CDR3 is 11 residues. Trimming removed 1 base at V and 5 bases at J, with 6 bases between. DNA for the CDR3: TGCAGTGCTAGAGTGCGGAACGAGCAGTACTTC. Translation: CSARVRNEQYF.

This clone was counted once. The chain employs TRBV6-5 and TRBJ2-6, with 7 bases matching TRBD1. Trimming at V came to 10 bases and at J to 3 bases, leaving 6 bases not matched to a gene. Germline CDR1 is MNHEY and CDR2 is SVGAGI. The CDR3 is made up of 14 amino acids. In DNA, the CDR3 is TGTGCCATCAAGACAGGGATTGGGGCCAACGTCCTGACTTTC. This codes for CAIKTGIGANVLTF.

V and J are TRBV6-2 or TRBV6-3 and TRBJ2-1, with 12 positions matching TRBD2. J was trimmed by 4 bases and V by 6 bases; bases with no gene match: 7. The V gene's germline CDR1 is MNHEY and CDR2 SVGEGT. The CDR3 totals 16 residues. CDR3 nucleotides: TGTGCCAGCAGCCCACGGACTAGCGGGGAATACAATGAGCAGTTCTTC. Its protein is CASSPRTSGEYNEQFF.